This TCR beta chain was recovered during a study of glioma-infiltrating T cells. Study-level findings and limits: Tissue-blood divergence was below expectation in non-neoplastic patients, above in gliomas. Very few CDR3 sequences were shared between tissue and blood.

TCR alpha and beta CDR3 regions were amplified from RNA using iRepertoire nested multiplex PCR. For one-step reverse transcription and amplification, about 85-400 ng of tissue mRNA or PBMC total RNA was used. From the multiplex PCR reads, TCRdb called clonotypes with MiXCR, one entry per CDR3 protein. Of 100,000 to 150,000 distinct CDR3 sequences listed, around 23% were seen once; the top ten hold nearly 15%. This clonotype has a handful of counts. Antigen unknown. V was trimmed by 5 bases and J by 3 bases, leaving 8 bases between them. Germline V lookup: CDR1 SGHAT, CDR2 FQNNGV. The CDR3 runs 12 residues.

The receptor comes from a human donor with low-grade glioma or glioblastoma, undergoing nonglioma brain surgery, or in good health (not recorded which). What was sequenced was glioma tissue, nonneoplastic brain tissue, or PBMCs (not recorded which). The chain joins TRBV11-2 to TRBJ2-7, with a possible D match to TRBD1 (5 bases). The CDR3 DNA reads TGTGCCAGCAGCCCGACAGTCTACGAGCAGTACTTC. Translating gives CASSPTVYEQYF.